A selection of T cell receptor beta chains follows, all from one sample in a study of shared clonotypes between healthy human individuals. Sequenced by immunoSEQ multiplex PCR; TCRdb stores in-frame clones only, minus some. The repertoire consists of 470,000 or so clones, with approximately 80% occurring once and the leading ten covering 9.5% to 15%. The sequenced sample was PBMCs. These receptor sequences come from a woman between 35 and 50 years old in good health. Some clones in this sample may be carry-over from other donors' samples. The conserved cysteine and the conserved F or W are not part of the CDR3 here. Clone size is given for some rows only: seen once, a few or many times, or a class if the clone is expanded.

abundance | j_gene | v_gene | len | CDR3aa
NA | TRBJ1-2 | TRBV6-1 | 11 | ASSEAWQDGYT
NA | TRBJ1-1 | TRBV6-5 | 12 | ASTTGGVRAEAF
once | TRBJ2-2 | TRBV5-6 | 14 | ASSWGTGGIAGELF
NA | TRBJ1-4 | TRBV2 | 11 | ASALWVGEKLF
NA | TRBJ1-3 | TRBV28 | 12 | ASSPDRTLSTIY
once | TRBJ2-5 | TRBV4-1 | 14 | ASRFSGRTLLETQY
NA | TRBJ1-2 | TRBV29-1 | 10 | STKGVVYGYT
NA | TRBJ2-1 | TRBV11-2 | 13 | ASSLGRTSAHEQF
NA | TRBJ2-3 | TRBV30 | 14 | AWSVVSGQGPDTQY
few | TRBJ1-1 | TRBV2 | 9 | ASSAGTKAF
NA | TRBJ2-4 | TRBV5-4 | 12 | ASSVGGQGNIQY
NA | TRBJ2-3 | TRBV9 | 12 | ASSPGTATDTQY
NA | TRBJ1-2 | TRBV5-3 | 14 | ARSSALEGAGYGYT
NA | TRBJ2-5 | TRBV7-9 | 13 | ASSLGSGGLETQY
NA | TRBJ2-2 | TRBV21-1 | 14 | ASSNRGTENTGELF
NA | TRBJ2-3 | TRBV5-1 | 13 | ASSFDGKGSDTQY
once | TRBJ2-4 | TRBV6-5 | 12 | ASSYVRDQNIQY
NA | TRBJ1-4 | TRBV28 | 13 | ASSALGQGTEKLF
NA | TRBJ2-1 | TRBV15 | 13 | ATSRGGTGYNEQF
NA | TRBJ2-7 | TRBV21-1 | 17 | ASSKRIGTNLRTPYEQY
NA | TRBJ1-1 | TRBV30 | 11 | AWSRDTNTEAF
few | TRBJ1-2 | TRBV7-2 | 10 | ASSLGVGGYT
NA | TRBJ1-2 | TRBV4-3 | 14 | ASSQDPSANNYGYT
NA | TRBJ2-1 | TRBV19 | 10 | ASSATLGEQF
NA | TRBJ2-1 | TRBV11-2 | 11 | ASNHYSYNEQF
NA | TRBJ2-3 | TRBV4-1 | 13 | ASSQVGLPTDTQY
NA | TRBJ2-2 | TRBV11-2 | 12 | ASSYRDDTGELF
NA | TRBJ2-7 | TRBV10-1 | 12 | ASSVSSTSYEQY
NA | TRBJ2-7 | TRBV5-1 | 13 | ASSWDGGRPNEQY
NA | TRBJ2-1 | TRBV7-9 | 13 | ASSWRTSGHNEQF
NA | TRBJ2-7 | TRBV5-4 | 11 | ASSFGTGYEQY
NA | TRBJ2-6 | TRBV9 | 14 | ASRYDRRSGANVLT
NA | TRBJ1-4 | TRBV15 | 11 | ATSAGTAHKLF
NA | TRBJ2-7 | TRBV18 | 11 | ASSPTGGYEQY
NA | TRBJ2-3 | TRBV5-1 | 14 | ASSRLGDRGTDTQY
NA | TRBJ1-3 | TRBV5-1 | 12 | ASRGRDTGNTIY
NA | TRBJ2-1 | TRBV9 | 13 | ASSVTPLTYNEQF
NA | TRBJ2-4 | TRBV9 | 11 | ASSVESSSIQY
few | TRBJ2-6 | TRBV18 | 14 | ASSRAYSSGANVLT
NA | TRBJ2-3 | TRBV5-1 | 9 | ASSISDTQY
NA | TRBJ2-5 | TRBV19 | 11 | ASSKDRQETQY
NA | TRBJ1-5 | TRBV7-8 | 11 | ASSLGPNQPQH